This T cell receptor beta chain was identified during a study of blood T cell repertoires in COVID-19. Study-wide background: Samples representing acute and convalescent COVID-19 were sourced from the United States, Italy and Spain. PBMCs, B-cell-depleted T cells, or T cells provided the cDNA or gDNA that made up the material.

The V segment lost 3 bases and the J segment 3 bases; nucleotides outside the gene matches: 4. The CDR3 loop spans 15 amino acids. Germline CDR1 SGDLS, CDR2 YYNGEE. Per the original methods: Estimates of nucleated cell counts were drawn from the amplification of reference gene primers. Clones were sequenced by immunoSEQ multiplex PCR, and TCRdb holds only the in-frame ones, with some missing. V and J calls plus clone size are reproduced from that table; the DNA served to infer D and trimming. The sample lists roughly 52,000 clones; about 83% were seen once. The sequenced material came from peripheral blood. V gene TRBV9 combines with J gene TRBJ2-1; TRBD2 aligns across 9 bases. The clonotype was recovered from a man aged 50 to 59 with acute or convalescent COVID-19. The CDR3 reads CASSDSSGIYNEQFF. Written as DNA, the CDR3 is TGTGCCAGCAGCGACTCTAGCGGGATCTACAATGAGCAGTTCTTC. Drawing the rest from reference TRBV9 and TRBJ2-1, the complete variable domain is DSGVTQTPKHLITATGQRVTLRCSPRSGDLSVYWYQQSLDQGLQFLIQYYNGEERAKGNILERFSAQQFPDLHSELNLSSLELGDSALYFCASSDSSGIYNEQFFGPGTRLTVL.